Given below is one TCR beta chain in context. Profiled with immunoSEQ multiplex PCR; TCRdb holds only in-frame clones, not every one. Here the sample spans 70,000 or so clones, around nine tenths being singletons. This record belongs to a study of technical replicates of blood from four donors. Germline loops: CDR1 SGHNT, CDR2 YYREEE (reference sequence). The CDR3 length is 14 residues. V trimming: 4 bases; J trimming: 6 bases; junction bases outside the gene matches: 8. The genes are TRBV5-4 and TRBJ2-7, with 9 bases matching TRBD1. The receptor comes from a human donor in good health. Some clones in this sample may be carry-over from other donors' samples. The sequencing input was PBMCs. The CDR3 nucleotides read TGTGCCAGCAGCCTAAGGACAGGGGTAGGCGAGCAGTACTTC. Amino acid sequence: CASSLRTGVGEQYF.